The present entry profiles one T cell receptor beta chain with its context. Its antigen is not identified. Cells sorted as Tregs were CD4+, CD25+ and CD127-/low. Study-level findings and limits: The TCR gene usage of tumor memory CD4+ T cells clustered together with blood and lymph node memory CD4+ cells and with lymph node naive CD4+ cells. Tumor-infiltrating Treg TCR alpha and beta sequences overlapped most with tumor naive CD4+ T cells, then blood naive.

Constant-region reverse primers amplified full-length variable regions, followed by semi-nested Nested Universal Primer A PCR. MiXCR, applied by TCRdb to the 5' RACE reads, yields one record per CDR3 protein. Of roughly 60,000 distinct CDR3 sequences in the sample, 26% were seen once. Unmatched junction bases numbered 2, after V lost 4 bases and J lost 2 bases. This CDR3 is built from 12 residues. Germline lookup yields CDR1 GTSNPN and CDR2 SVGIG (reference sequence). Sequences were obtained from tumor-infiltrating Tregs sorted from the breast tumor. The chain is built from TRBV30 and TRBJ2-7, with TRBD1 matching 7 bases. The receptor comes from a female donor with breast cancer. The CDR3 spells CAWKQGTYEQYF. The CDR3 region has the DNA TGTGCCTGGAAACAGGGGACCTACGAGCAGTACTTC.